The sequence of this TCR beta chain was determined in a study of blood T cell repertoires in COVID-19. About the study: T cells, B-cell-depleted T cells, or PBMCs provided the cDNA or gDNA that served as material.

V was pared by 3 bases and J by 4 bases, with 12 bases between. This CDR3 has 14 amino acids. The germline CDR1 and CDR2 sequences are ENHRY and SYGVKD. Original methodology: From reference gene primer amplification, estimates of nucleated cell counts were derived. Profiling relied on immunoSEQ multiplex PCR, and the TCRdb table lists in-frame clones only, not all of them. The V and J calls and clone size were taken over from that table, and D and trimming were inferred from the DNA. The sample yields hundreds of thousands of clones, approximately 87% seen once. Clinical history reported by participants formed the basis on which cohorts were assigned. Two negative PCRs, clearance, or symptom resolution had been documented for recovered Cohort 3 donors.

This clonotype was obtained from a woman in her forties or fifties who had recovered from COVID-19. The sequencing input was PBMCs or T cells enriched from blood (not recorded which). The rearrangement uses TRBV10-3 and TRBJ1-2; D is undetermined. In DNA, the CDR3 is TGTGCCATCAGTGAAAGTAGCAGTCTCTATGGCTACACCTTC. Amino acids: CAISESSSLYGYTF.